The 15 T cell receptor beta chains below come from one sample, sequenced in a study of shared clonotypes between healthy human individuals. Sequencing used immunoSEQ multiplex PCR; TCRdb keeps in-frame clones, though not all of them. This sample has over 2 million clones, with just under 95% found just once. The sample taken for sequencing was naive CD4+ T cells from PBMCs. The subset: CD45RA+ positively selected. These receptors were obtained from a man aged 18 to 29 in good health. Some clones in this sample may be carry-over from other donors' samples.

The rearrangement links TRBV6-5 to TRBJ2-7; the match to TRBD1 covers 11 bases. CDR3 length: 16 amino acids. Germline-derived CDR1 and CDR2 are MNHEY and SVGAGI. After removal of 2 bases from V and 3 bases from J, the junction contained 6 bases not matched to a gene. CDR3 loop: CASSYHGTGGIYEQYF. The DNA of the CDR3 is TGTGCCAGCAGTTACCATGGGACAGGGGGAATCTACGAGCAGTACTTC.

The CDR3 sequence: CASSLGLARTTGELFF. For the CDR3, the DNA is TGCGCCAGCAGCTTGGGTTTAGCCAGAACCACCGGGGAGCTGTTTTTT. V and J are TRBV5-1 and TRBJ2-2, with D unclear. From germline, CDR1 is SGHRS and CDR2 YFSETQ. The V gene lost 0 bases and the J gene lost 4 bases, with 13 bases spanning the gap. The CDR3 contains 16 residues.

The J gene is TRBJ2-7, the V gene TRBV7-9, with D possibly matching TRBD2 (5 bases). The CDR3 spans 14 residues. Deletions cut 5 bases from V and 5 bases from J, with 16 bases between. Germline lookup yields CDR1 SEHNR and CDR2 FQNEAQ (reference sequence). In DNA, the CDR3 is TGTGCCAGCAGCAACCCCGAGGGTAGGAACGAGCAGTACTTC. It yields the protein CASSNPEGRNEQYF. Variable domain in full (rest from reference TRBV7-9 and TRBJ2-7): DTGVSQNPRHKITKRGQNVTFRCDPISEHNRLYWYRQTLGQGPEFLTYFQNEAQLEKSRLLSDRFSAERPKGSFSTLEIQRTEQGDSAMYLCASSNPEGRNEQYFGPGTRLTVT.

The chain couples TRBV2 to TRBJ1-1, with D possibly TRBD1 on 5 matching bases. Germline-derived CDR1 and CDR2 are SNHLY and FYNNEI. V was cut by 8 bases and J by 1 base, with 17 bases left in between. The CDR3 has 15 residues. CDR3: CASSPVPGTNTEAFF. Written as DNA, the CDR3 is TGTGCCAGCTCCCCCGTCCCGGGGACGAACACTGAAGCTTTCTTT.

The chain is built from TRBV5-1 and TRBJ2-2, with D perhaps matching TRBD1 (5 bases). This CDR3 is built from 14 residues. V was cut by 5 bases and J by 6 bases, with 14 bases left in between. The germline V gene encodes CDR1 SGHRS and CDR2 YFSETQ. The CDR3 bases are TGCGCCAGCAGGAACAACCAGGGCCCCGGGGAGCTGTTTTTT. Translation gives CASRNNQGPGELFF.

The V and J genes are TRBV10-2 and TRBJ1-5; the D gene is possibly TRBD1 (5 bases). The CDR3 sequence is 15 residues long. Per the germline V gene, CDR1 is WSHSY and CDR2 is SAAADI. V lost 0 bases, J lost 3 bases, and 9 bases lay in between. CDR3 amino acids: CASSESPGYNQPQHF. The CDR3 DNA reads TGCGCCAGCAGTGAGTCCCCAGGGTACAATCAGCCCCAGCATTTT.

The CDR3 is CASGQSYEQYF. DNA of the CDR3: TGTGCCAGCGGACAGTCCTACGAGCAGTACTTC. This chain uses TRBV2 with TRBJ2-7; TRBD1 is a possible D gene (6 bases). This CDR3 is 11 amino acids long. V was cut by 8 bases and J by 1 base, with 6 bases left in between. The germline V gene encodes CDR1 SNHLY and CDR2 FYNNEI.

The DNA of the CDR3 is TGTGCCAGCAGCGTAGCCGGTCAGAGCTCTGGGGCCAACGTCCTGACTTTC. Its translation is CASSVAGQSSGANVLTF. The chain is built from TRBV9 and TRBJ2-6; D is unresolved. The CDR3 has 17 residues. V shed 0 bases and J shed 0 bases, with 10 bases lying between them. Germline V gene lookup returns CDR1 SGDLS and CDR2 YYNGEE.

The chain is built from TRBV7-2 and TRBJ2-7; 10 bases are a match to TRBD2. The CDR3 length is 16 residues. The germline V gene encodes CDR1 SGHTA and CDR2 FQGNSA. The V segment lost 5 bases and the J segment 2 bases; nucleotides outside the gene matches: 9. CDR3 loop: CASSHIRTSGAYEQYF. The CDR3, as DNA: TGTGCCAGCAGCCATATTAGGACTAGCGGAGCCTACGAGCAGTACTTC.

This clone appeared a single time. V and J are TRBV6-6 and TRBJ1-1, with unresolved D. V was shortened by 6 bases and J by 0 bases, with 11 bases between the two germline ends. CDR3 size: 14 residues. Germline CDR1 MNHNY, CDR2 SVGAGI (reference sequence). CDR3 nucleotides: TGTGCCAGCAGCCCAAATTACATGAACACTGAAGCTTTCTTT. This gives the protein CASSPNYMNTEAFF.

The CDR3 DNA reads as TGTGCCAGCAGCCAAGTAACGGACACAGATACGCAGTATTTT. It translates to CASSQVTDTDTQYF. The J gene is TRBJ2-3, the V gene TRBV28; D is uncertain. The germline V gene encodes CDR1 MDHEN and CDR2 SYDVKM. CDR3 length: 14 amino acids. V was trimmed by 6 bases and J by 2 bases, leaving 12 bases between them.

This clone has just one count. The CDR3 DNA sequence: TGTGCCAGCAGCCCTAGCCGGGGAGGTGAGCAGTTCTTC. Its protein product is CASSPSRGGEQFF. V and J are TRBV9 and TRBJ2-1; the D gene is possibly TRBD2 (6 bases). The CDR3 is 13 amino acids. CDR1 is SGDLS and CDR2 is YYNGEE in the germline V gene. V lost 4 bases and J 9 bases, leaving 14 bases between the germline ends.

This rearrangement joins TRBV28 to TRBJ1-4; 11 bases match TRBD1. Per germline, CDR1 MDHEN and CDR2 SYDVKM. V lost 4 bases and J lost 4; bases outside the gene matches: 5. CDR3 size: 16 residues. CDR3 residues: CASSSAGTGGNEKLFF. The CDR3 bases are TGTGCCAGCAGTTCTGCCGGGACAGGGGGTAATGAAAAACTGTTTTTT.

In its sample, this clone was seen a few times. The chain couples TRBV28 to TRBJ2-7; D uncertain. The CDR3 has 14 amino acids. V was shortened by 5 bases and J by 0 bases, with 11 bases between the two germline ends. Germline values: CDR1 MDHEN, CDR2 SYDVKM. The CDR3 DNA reads as TGTGCCAGCAGTACCCGGACGGTCTCCTACGAGCAGTACTTC. It codes for CASSTRTVSYEQYF.

This clone came up once. The V and J genes are TRBV5-5 and TRBJ1-5; D remains unclear. CDR3 length equals 14 residues. The germline V gene encodes CDR1 SGHKS and CDR2 YYEKEE (reference sequence). Trimming stripped 4 bases from V and 7 bases from J, with 15 bases between. This CDR3 is CASSLLGGYQPQHF. The CDR3 DNA is TGTGCCAGCAGCCTCCTAGGAGGATACCAGCCCCAGCATTTT.